The TCR beta chain described here comes from a study of blood T cell repertoires in COVID-19. Study-wide background: Researchers got acute and convalescent COVID-19 samples from the United States, Italy and Spain.

Cohort placement rested on clinical history that participants reported themselves. CDR3 length equals 14 residues. Trimming removed 6 bases at V and 3 bases at J, with 11 bases between. In germline, CDR1 is SEHNR, CDR2 FQNEAQ (reference sequence). The repertoire was sequenced with immunoSEQ multiplex PCR; TCRdb's copy has only in-frame clones and lacks some. The data show roughly 250,000 clones, approximately 91% seen once. The chain has TRBV7-9 and TRBJ1-4, with unresolved D. Material: PBMCs or T cells enriched from blood (not recorded which). The source of this sequence is a middle-aged woman with acute COVID-19. This chain's CDR3 is CASSRREANEKLFF. DNA for the CDR3: TGTGCCAGCAGTAGAAGGGAGGCTAATGAAAAACTGTTTTTT.